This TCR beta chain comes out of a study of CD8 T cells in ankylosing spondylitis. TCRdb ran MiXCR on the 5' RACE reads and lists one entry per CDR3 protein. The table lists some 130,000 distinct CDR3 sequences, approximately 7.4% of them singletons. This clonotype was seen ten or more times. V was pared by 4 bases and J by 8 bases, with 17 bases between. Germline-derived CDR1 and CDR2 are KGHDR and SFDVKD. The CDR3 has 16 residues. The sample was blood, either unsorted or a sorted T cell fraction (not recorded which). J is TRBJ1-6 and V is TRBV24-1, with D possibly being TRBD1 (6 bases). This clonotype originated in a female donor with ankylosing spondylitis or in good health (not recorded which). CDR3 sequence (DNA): TGTGCCACCAGTGACCCTCCGAGCAGGGGTGATTCACCCCTCCACTTT. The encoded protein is CATSDPPSRGDSPLHF.